These 22 T cell receptor beta chains came from one sample sequenced in a study of neurological immune-mediated disorders. TCRdb reprocessed the 5' RACE reads via MiXCR and lists one record per CDR3 protein. This table has 60,000 to 85,000 distinct CDR3 sequences, roughly 4.7% appearing once. Source material: PBMCs. Source of these receptors: a woman younger than 45 with multiple sclerosis.

At least ten counts were recorded for this clonotype. The chain combines TRBV12-3 or TRBV12-4 with TRBJ2-1; possibly TRBD1 for D (5 bases). The CDR3 contains 13 residues. V was cut by 4 bases and J by 5 bases, with 9 bases left in between. The CDR3 sequence: CASSSTTDNEQFF. The DNA for the CDR3 is TGTGCCAGCAGTTCGACGACAGACAATGAGCAGTTCTTC.

The V call is TRBV7-8, the J call TRBJ2-5; tentatively, D is TRBD1 (6 bases). Germline V gene lookup returns CDR1 SGHVS and CDR2 FQNEAQ. CDR3 size: 14 residues. V dropped 6 bases and J dropped 4 bases, with 15 bases sitting between them. The CDR3 DNA follows: TGTGCCAGCAGAGAGGGGGTAGGGTTAGAGACCCAGTACTTC. It codes for CASREGVGLETQYF.

This clonotype was picked up many times. The CDR3: CASSPGGQRQETQYF. The CDR3 DNA sequence: TGCGCCAGCAGCCCGGGGGGACAACGCCAAGAGACCCAGTACTTC. V is TRBV5-1 and J is TRBJ2-5; D is possibly TRBD2 (7 bases). Trimming pared 4 bases from V and 1 base from J, leaving 14 bases between. The CDR3 contains 15 residues. CDR1 is SGHRS, CDR2 YFSETQ, per germline.

This clonotype was found many times. V usage is TRBV20-1 and J usage is TRBJ2-3; 13 bases align to TRBD2. CDR1 is DFQATT and CDR2 is SNEGSKA in the germline V gene (reference sequence). The CDR3 runs 17 residues. Germline trimming cut 4 bases from V and 0 bases from J; bases unmatched to any gene: 7. CDR3 nucleotides: TGCAGTGCTATCCTCTCGACTAGCGGGAGGAGCACAGATACGCAGTATTTT. The encoded protein is CSAILSTSGRSTDTQYF.

This clonotype showed up many times. The chain links TRBV5-1 to TRBJ2-3; D unclear. V dropped 2 bases and J dropped 5 bases, with 6 bases sitting between them. CDR3 length: 12 residues. Germline V CDR1 and CDR2: SGHRS, YFSETQ. The CDR3 nucleotides read TGCGCCAGCAGCTTCGTTCGAGATACGCAGTATTTT. Translation gives CASSFVRDTQYF.

This clonotype was counted a few times. The chain recombines TRBV12-3 or TRBV12-4 with TRBJ2-7; 11 bases match TRBD2. V lost 8 bases, J lost 5 bases, and 8 bases stayed unmatched. CDR3 size: 14 residues. CDR3 in DNA: TGTGCCAGCGGGGCCACTAGCGGGAGTAACGAGCAGTACTTC. It encodes CASGATSGSNEQYF.

This clonotype was observed at least ten times. V usage is TRBV5-1 and J usage is TRBJ2-3; 8 bases agree with TRBD2. V trimming: 2 bases; J trimming: 1 base; junction bases outside the gene matches: 3. The CDR3 spans 15 residues. Germline lookup yields CDR1 SGHRS and CDR2 YFSETQ. The CDR3 sequence is CASSFSGIGTDTQYF. CDR3 coding DNA: TGCGCCAGCAGCTTTAGCGGGATTGGCACAGATACGCAGTATTTT.

This clonotype was observed a few times. The CDR3 is CSTSPTSYNEQFF. Written as DNA, the CDR3 is TGCAGTACTTCCCCGACCTCTTACAATGAGCAGTTCTTC. The chain employs TRBV20-1 and TRBJ2-1, with no clear D. Looked up from germline, CDR1 is DFQATT and CDR2 is SNEGSKA (reference sequence). CDR3 length: 13 amino acids. The V end lost 8 bases, the J end lost 4 bases, and 15 bases lay between the germline ends.

CDR3 coding DNA: TGCGCCAGCAGCTTGGAGGGGGCATCCGGGGAGCTGTTTTTT. Its protein product is CASSLEGASGELFF. The J gene is TRBJ2-2, the V gene TRBV5-1, with TRBD1 matching 7 bases. The J segment lost 6 bases and the V segment lost 0 bases, leaving 2 bases of the junction unmatched. This CDR3 is built from 14 residues. CDR1 and CDR2 (germline): SGHRS, YFSETQ. Complete variable domain (other parts from reference TRBV5-1 and TRBJ2-2): KAGVTQTPRYLIKTRGQQVTLSCSPISGHRSVSWYQQTPGQGLQFLFEYFSETQRNKGNFPGRFSGRQFSNSRSEMNVSTLELGDSALYLCASSLEGASGELFFGEGSRLTVL.

This clonotype was detected ten times or more. This sequence joins TRBV20-1 and TRBJ2-5; no firm D call. Looked up from germline, CDR1 is DFQATT and CDR2 is SNEGSKA (reference sequence). V dropped 3 bases and J dropped 4 bases, with 12 bases sitting between them. This CDR3 is 13 amino acids long. The CDR3 sequence is CSASRNPRETQYF. The CDR3 DNA is TGCAGTGCTAGTAGGAACCCTCGAGAGACCCAGTACTTC.

This clonotype was found many times. V gene TRBV20-1 combines with J gene TRBJ1-1; TRBD1 might be the D (6 bases). Per the germline V gene, CDR1 is DFQATT and CDR2 is SNEGSKA (reference sequence). The CDR3 has 11 residues. V was shortened by 6 bases and J by 11 bases, with 16 bases between the two germline ends. The CDR3 DNA follows: TGCAGTGCAGGGGGGGCGCTGAGGGCTTTCTTT. This gives the protein CSAGGALRAFF.

Many counts were recorded for this clonotype. V and J are TRBV7-2 and TRBJ1-2; no clear D. Germline V CDR1 and CDR2: SGHTA, FQGNSA. The CDR3 contains 17 residues. V was clipped by 4 bases and J by 8 bases, with 26 bases between them. CDR3 nucleotides: TGTGCCAGCAGCTCCGCTCCCCAGGTTCAAATTATCGAGGGCTACACCTTC. Residues: CASSSAPQVQIIEGYTF. Drawing the rest from reference TRBV7-2 and TRBJ1-2, the complete variable domain is GAGVSQSPSNKVTEKGKDVELRCDPISGHTALYWYRQSLGQGLEFLIYFQGNSAPDKSGLPSDRFSAERTGGSVSTLTIQRTQQEDSAVYLCASSSAPQVQIIEGYTFGSGTRLTVV.

The table lists this clonotype with many counts. The genes are TRBV12-3 or TRBV12-4 and TRBJ1-1; D remains unclear. The CDR3 extends over 12 amino acids. V lost 1 base and J 7 bases, leaving 7 bases between the germline ends. The CDR3: CASSLVNREAFF. The CDR3 nucleotides are TGTGCCAGCAGTTTAGTTAACCGTGAAGCTTTCTTT.

This clonotype has a count of ten or more. V and J are TRBV19 and TRBJ2-7; 9 bases line up with TRBD1. The germline gives CDR1 LNHDA, CDR2 SQIVND (reference sequence). V lost 6 bases to trimming and J lost 8 bases; unmatched junction nucleotides: 2. The CDR3 loop spans 11 amino acids. The CDR3 loop is CASRQGAKQYF. As DNA, the CDR3 is TGTGCCAGTAGACAGGGGGCGAAGCAGTACTTC.

This clonotype was found many times. The rearrangement joins TRBV5-1 to TRBJ1-4, with D possibly TRBD1 on 5 matching bases. Trimming took 1 base from V and 1 from J, leaving 8 bases between them. The germline V gene encodes CDR1 SGHRS and CDR2 YFSETQ. This CDR3 comprises 15 residues. The CDR3 here is CASSLSGGTNEKLFF. The CDR3 coding sequence is TGCGCCAGCAGCTTGTCGGGGGGAACTAATGAAAAACTGTTTTTT.

This clonotype has only a few counts. The V and J genes are TRBV3-1 and TRBJ1-1; unclear D gene. Trimming removed 3 bases at V and 3 bases at J, with 14 bases between. Germline assignment: CDR1 LGHDT and CDR2 YNNKEL (reference sequence). This CDR3 comprises 15 residues. The CDR3 loop reads CASSHGGRIYTEAFF. CDR3 DNA sequence: TGTGCCAGCAGCCATGGAGGACGGATTTACACTGAAGCTTTCTTT.

The sample holds many counts of this clonotype. The CDR3 protein is CSASGRGPPSEQYF. DNA of the CDR3: TGCAGTGCTAGCGGCAGGGGTCCACCCAGTGAGCAGTACTTC. The chain employs TRBV20-1 and TRBJ2-7, with D possibly matching TRBD1 (6 bases). Deletions cut 3 bases from V and 7 bases from J, with 19 bases between. This CDR3 has 14 residues. Germline V gene lookup returns CDR1 DFQATT and CDR2 SNEGSKA (reference sequence).

At least ten counts were recorded for this clonotype. This sequence joins TRBV23-1 and TRBJ2-7; 7 nucleotides agree with TRBD1. TRBV23-1 falls under the ORF class, with uncertain function. The CDR3 has 15 residues. With 3 bases clipped from V and 7 bases from J, the junction kept 12 bases outside the gene matches. This chain's CDR3 is CASSHLRDSLGEQYF. In DNA form, the CDR3 reads TGCGCCAGCAGTCATCTCCGGGACAGCCTTGGGGAGCAGTACTTC.

This clonotype appeared a few times. The rearrangement links TRBV5-1 to TRBJ1-3, with a weak D call TRBD1 (5 bases). Trimming left V 4 bases short and J 4 bases short, with 15 bases between. The CDR3 has 15 amino acids. Germline values: CDR1 SGHRS, CDR2 YFSETQ. CDR3 sequence reads: CASSTRGGIGNTIYF. The CDR3 region has the DNA TGCGCCAGCAGCACCCGGGGCGGAATCGGAAACACCATATATTTT.

This clonotype has just a few counts. The V gene is TRBV7-2, the J gene TRBJ2-2; no definite D call. V was cut by 5 bases and J by 5 bases, with 9 bases left in between. The CDR3 contains 13 residues. Per the germline V gene, CDR1 is SGHTA and CDR2 is FQGNSA. The CDR3 nucleotides read TGTGCCAGCAGCGGACGGGTAACCGGGGAGCTGTTTTTT. The encoded protein is CASSGRVTGELFF.

As regards this clonotype: A read error may be the cause here, since a much bigger clone is one base away. V gene TRBV27 combines with J gene TRBJ2-5, with TRBD1 as a possible D gene (6 bases). CDR1 is MNHEY, CDR2 SMNVEV, per germline (reference sequence). This CDR3 has 13 amino acids. CDR3 protein: CASSLARGENQYF. The CDR3, as DNA: TGTGCCAGCAGTTTAGCCAGGGGAGAGAACCAGTACTTC.

The sample holds many counts of this clonotype. The chain carries TRBV7-6 and TRBJ1-2, with 10 bases aligning to TRBD1. Germline loops: CDR1 SGHVS, CDR2 FNYEAQ. This CDR3 has 14 amino acids. Unmatched junction bases numbered 4, after V lost 1 base and J lost 8 bases. In DNA, the CDR3 is TGTGCCAGCAGCTTAGGGGGACAGGGGAAGGGCTACACCTTC. Protein: CASSLGGQGKGYTF. Combining the CDR3 with reference TRBV7-6 and TRBJ1-2 gives the whole variable domain GAGVSQSPRYKVTKRGQDVALRCDPISGHVSLYWYRQALGQGPEFLTYFNYEAQQDKSGLPNDRFSAERPEGSISTLTIQRTEQRDSAMYRCASSLGGQGKGYTFGSGTRLTVV.